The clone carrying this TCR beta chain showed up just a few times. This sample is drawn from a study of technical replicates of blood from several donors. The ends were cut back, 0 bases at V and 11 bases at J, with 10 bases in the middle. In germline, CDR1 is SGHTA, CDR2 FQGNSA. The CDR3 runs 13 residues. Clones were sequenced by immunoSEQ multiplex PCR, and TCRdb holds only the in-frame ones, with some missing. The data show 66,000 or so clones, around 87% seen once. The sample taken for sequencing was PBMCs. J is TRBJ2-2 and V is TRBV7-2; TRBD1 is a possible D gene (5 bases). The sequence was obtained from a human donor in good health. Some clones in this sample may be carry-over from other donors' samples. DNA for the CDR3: TGTGCCAGCAGCTTAGCTCCAGGGATTGAGCTGTTTTTT. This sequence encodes CASSLAPGIELFF. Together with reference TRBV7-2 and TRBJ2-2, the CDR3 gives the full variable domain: GAGVSQSPSNKVTEKGKDVELRCDPISGHTALYWYRQSLGQGLEFLIYFQGNSAPDKSGLPSDRFSAERTGGSVSTLTIQRTQQEDSAVYLCASSLAPGIELFFGEGSRLTVL.